These 18 T cell receptor beta chains were sequenced from one sample in a study of clonality assessment in lymphoblastic leukemia. A single record per CDR3 protein comes from TCRdb applying MiXCR to the PCR reads. The table shows over 200 distinct CDR3 sequences, with about 30% occurring only once. Source of these receptors: a human donor with acute lymphoblastic leukemia.

For this clonotype: This may arise from a read error, as a much more abundant clone is one base away. Given the absence of the conserved phenylalanine or tryptophan at the CDR3 end, a read error is likely. The rearrangement uses TRBV7-6 and TRBJ2-3; TRBD2 matches 11 bases. Germline V CDR1 and CDR2: SGHVS, FNYEAQ. The CDR3 length is 16 residues. Unmatched junction bases numbered 2, after V lost 3 bases and J lost 0 bases. The CDR3 spells CASSLTSGTSTDTQYS. In DNA form, the CDR3 reads TGTGCCAGCAGCTTGACTAGCGGGACAAGCACAGATACGCAGTATTCT.

Only a few counts were recorded for this clonotype. The chain joins TRBV12-3 or TRBV12-4 to TRBJ1-2; D is perhaps TRBD1 (6 bases). This CDR3 has 12 amino acids. The V gene lost 4 bases and the J gene lost 6 bases, with 9 bases spanning the gap. The CDR3 sequence is CASSWDNNGYTF. The CDR3 coding sequence is TGTGCCAGCAGTTGGGACAACAATGGCTACACCTTC.

The V gene is TRBV24-1, the J gene TRBJ1-2; no clear D. V lost 4 bases and J lost 1, with 3 bases in between. This CDR3 is built from 12 residues. CDR1 and CDR2 (germline): KGHDR, SFDVKD. The chain's CDR3 is CATSDRNYGYTF. CDR3 coding DNA: TGTGCCACCAGTGACCGTAACTATGGCTACACCTTC.

This clonotype was recorded a few times. The CDR3 coding sequence is TGTGCCAGCAGCCCCAGGGGGCTAGAGTATGGCTACACCTTC. It encodes CASSPRGLEYGYTF. The V call is TRBV7-2, the J call TRBJ1-2; TRBD1 matches at 8 bases. V lost 5 bases to trimming and J lost 5 bases; unmatched junction nucleotides: 7. The CDR3 loop spans 14 amino acids. From germline, CDR1 is SGHTA and CDR2 FQGNSA.

The genes are TRBV28 and TRBJ1-1, with no clear D. Germline CDR1 reads MDHEN; CDR2 reads SYDVKM. The CDR3 has 13 amino acids. V was cut by 6 bases and J by 1 base, with 9 bases left in between. The CDR3 sequence is CASRTTRNTEAFF. DNA for the CDR3: TGTGCCAGCAGGACCACAAGGAACACTGAAGCTTTCTTT.

This clonotype was observed a handful of times. The chain uses TRBV12-3 or TRBV12-4 and TRBJ1-1, with D possibly being TRBD1 (5 bases). CDR3 length equals 14 residues. The V end was cut by 6 bases, the J end by 4 bases, with 15 bases between. The CDR3 nucleotides read TGTGCCAGCAGCCACCCGGCAGGGCCCACTGAAGCTTTCTTT. This sequence encodes CASSHPAGPTEAFF.

This clonotype has just a few counts. This chain links TRBV20-1 with TRBJ2-2; no clear D. The CDR3 has 15 amino acids. Trimming took 1 base from V and 1 from J, leaving 10 bases between them. The germline V gene encodes CDR1 DFQATT and CDR2 SNEGSKA (reference sequence). The CDR3 DNA reads TGCAGTGCTAGAGTACGGACCCGGAACACCGGGGAGCTGTTTTTT. Its translation: CSARVRTRNTGELFF.

The chain uses TRBV4-3 and TRBJ2-1; 9 positions agree with TRBD2. CDR3 length: 19 residues. Germline CDR1 is LGHNA and CDR2 is YSLEER. V was pared by 1 base and J by 3 bases, with 13 bases of the junction left unmatched. The chain's CDR3 is CASSQAFRAGGSSYNEQFF. DNA for the CDR3: TGCGCCAGCAGCCAAGCGTTTCGAGCGGGAGGCAGCAGCTACAATGAGCAGTTCTTC.

Within the sample, this clonotype is large. The chain joins TRBV7-6 to TRBJ2-3; 11 bases fit TRBD2. There are 16 residues in the CDR3. V lost 3 bases, J lost 0 bases, and 2 bases stayed unmatched. Germline V gives CDR1 SGHVS, CDR2 FNYEAQ. In nucleotides, the CDR3 is TGTGCCAGCAGCTTGACTAGCGGGACAAGCACAGATACGCAGTATTTT. Amino acid sequence: CASSLTSGTSTDTQYF.

This clonotype appeared once. The CDR3 coding sequence is TGCGCCAGCAGTGCGGGACAGGGGACCAAAAACATTCAGTACTTC. Amino acids: CASSAGQGTKNIQYF. The chain employs TRBV10-2 and TRBJ2-4, with TRBD1 matching over 10 bases. The germline V gene has CDR1 WSHSY and CDR2 SAAADI. The CDR3 length is 15 residues. V dropped 4 bases and J dropped 2; count of bases not matched to a gene: 2.

In its sample, this clonotype ranks as large (0.1 to 1%). V gene TRBV30 combines with J gene TRBJ1-1; D gene ambiguous. The V end was cut by 0 bases, the J end by 1 base, with 9 bases between. The length of the CDR3 is 14 residues. Germline loops: CDR1 GTSNPN, CDR2 SVGIG (reference sequence). The CDR3 nucleotides are TGTGCCTGGAGTGTAGGGTGGCGGAACACTGAAGCTTTCTTT. Protein sequence: CAWSVGWRNTEAFF.

With respect to this clonotype: A much bigger clone sits one base away, suggesting this may be a read error. V and J are TRBV30 and TRBJ1-1, with a possible D match to TRBD1 (5 bases). The CDR3 consists of 14 residues. Germline CDR1 GTSNPN, CDR2 SVGIG (reference sequence). Trimming stripped 1 base from V and 1 base from J, with 10 bases between. The CDR3: CAWSAGWRNTEAFF. The CDR3 DNA reads as TGTGCCTGGAGTGCAGGGTGGCGGAACACTGAAGCTTTCTTT.

The chain links TRBV7-9 to TRBJ1-2; unclear D gene. Trimming took 5 bases from V and 4 from J, leaving 17 bases between them. The CDR3 is 15 amino acids. CDR1 and CDR2 from the germline V gene are SEHNR and FQNEAQ (reference sequence). CDR3: CASSPPGKNRYGYTF. CDR3 sequence (DNA): TGTGCCAGCAGCCCCCCAGGTAAAAACCGCTATGGCTACACCTTC.

Comment on this clonotype: One end of the junction is discordant with germline, which a read error may explain. The CDR3 nucleotides read TGTACCAGCAGCTTATTTATCAATGAGCAGTTCTTC. Its protein product is CTSSLFINEQFF. The chain recombines TRBV7-6 with TRBJ2-1; D call uncertain. In germline, CDR1 is SGHVS, CDR2 FNYEAQ. The CDR3 sequence is 12 residues long. The full variable domain, its missing parts supplied by reference TRBV7-6 and TRBJ2-1, is GAGVSQSPRYKVTKRGQDVALRCDPISGHVSLYWYRQALGQGPEFLTYFNYEAQQDKSGLPNDRFSAERPEGSISTLTIQRTEQRDSAMYRCTSSLFINEQFFGPGTRLTVL.

This clonotype was seen a handful of times. The rearrangement uses TRBV2 and TRBJ2-7; D gene uncertain. The length of the CDR3 is 10 residues. The germline V and J ends were trimmed by 6 bases and 6 bases, with 6 bases remaining between them. Germline CDR1 and CDR2: SNHLY and FYNNEI. The CDR3 is CASRGSEQYF. CDR3 DNA sequence: TGTGCCAGCAGAGGTAGCGAGCAGTACTTC.

The chain uses TRBV6-5 and TRBJ1-6; D unclear. CDR3 size: 14 residues. Germline V gene sequence: CDR1 MNHEY, CDR2 SVGAGI. Trimming cost V 2 bases and J 9 bases, with 11 bases left between them. CDR3 nucleotides: TGTGCCAGCAGTTACCAACGTTCAGCTTCACCCCTCCACTTT. It yields the protein CASSYQRSASPLHF.

On this clonotype itself: Being one base from a much bigger clone, this may be a read error. The chain couples TRBV6-5 to TRBJ2-1; TRBD1 is a possible D gene (6 bases). This CDR3 is built from 12 residues. The V gene's germline CDR1 is MNHEY and CDR2 SVGAGI. In DNA form, the CDR3 reads TGTACCAGCCGGACAGCAACCAATGAGCAGTTCTTC. Amino acids: CTSRTATNEQFF.

V usage is TRBV7-9 and J usage is TRBJ2-2; D may be TRBD1 (5 bases). Germline loops: CDR1 SEHNR, CDR2 FQNEAQ (reference sequence). CDR3 length equals 15 residues. V lost 5 bases and J 6 bases, leaving 16 bases between the germline ends. The CDR3 loop is CASSLPPRGPGELFF. CDR3 in DNA: TGTGCCAGCAGCCTCCCCCCTAGGGGTCCCGGGGAGCTGTTTTTT. Supplemented by reference TRBV7-9 and TRBJ2-2, the full variable domain reads DTGVSQNPRHKITKRGQNVTFRCDPISEHNRLYWYRQTLGQGPEFLTYFQNEAQLEKSRLLSDRFSAERPKGSFSTLEIQRTEQGDSAMYLCASSLPPRGPGELFFGEGSRLTVL.